The table lists the clone carrying this T cell receptor beta chain with a few counts. Its antigen is still unknown. The sample comes from a study of shared clonotypes between healthy human individuals. As for the study in general: Per donor, CD8 memory used one plate, CD8 naive used two, CD4 memory used three and CD4 naive used three.

Produced via immunoSEQ multiplex PCR; TCRdb's table is partial and in-frame only. The sample holds nearly 1,000,000 clones; approximately 80% are singletons and the top ten take around 1.4%. Unmatched junction bases numbered 7, after V lost 5 bases and J lost 1 base. The CDR3 length is 14 residues. CDR1 and CDR2 (germline): GTSNPN, SVGIG (reference sequence). Study-level results: Non-shared clonotypes showed lower generation probabilities than clonotypes common to all four donors.

The sample comprised memory CD4+ T cells sorted from blood. Noted subset: CD45RA-negative fraction. The clonotype was recovered from a man between 18 and 35 years old in good health. V is TRBV30 and J is TRBJ2-7; 8 nucleotides match TRBD1. The CDR3 region is CAWQGAGKSYEQYF. The CDR3 region has the DNA TGTGCCTGGCAGGGGGCAGGAAAATCCTACGAGCAGTACTTC.